This TCR beta chain was sequenced for a study of cytomegalovirus exposure and HLA in healthy donors. Primers for the PCR totalled 60 Vbeta and 13 Jbeta. Data came from immunoSEQ multiplex PCR; TCRdb stores just in-frame clones and leaves some out. Its table lists under 40,000 clones. With V trimmed by 5 bases and J by 3 bases, 4 bases remained unmatched. The germline gives CDR1 MDHEN, CDR2 SYDVKM. The CDR3 has 16 amino acids. Sequenced input: PBMCs. This sequence was found in a woman in her thirties or forties in good health and CMV-seropositive. The gene calls are TRBV28 and TRBJ2-6; TRBD1 aligns across 10 bases. For the CDR3, the DNA is TGTGCCAGCAGTGACAGGGGGCGTGTTGGGGCCAACGTCCTGACTTTC. It encodes CASSDRGRVGANVLTF.